This section outlines one T cell receptor (beta chain) sequence together with its context. Measured with immunoSEQ multiplex PCR; TCRdb has only the in-frame clones, and not every one. The table shows 150,000 to 200,000 clones, with 60% to 80% occurring only once. This sample is part of a study of blood T cell repertoires in COVID-19. This clonotype was obtained from a man aged 55 to 70 who had been exposed to COVID-19. Sequencing was carried out using PBMCs or T cells enriched from blood (not recorded which).

The CDR3 region has the DNA TGTGCCAGCAGCTTAGAGGCGGGACAGGGCGGAGGCTACGAGCAGTACTTC. Its protein product is CASSLEAGQGGGYEQYF. The chain joins TRBV7-9 to TRBJ2-7; TRBD1 matches 9 bases. V shed 1 base and J 3 bases; nucleotides not matched to a gene: 10. This CDR3 is built from 17 residues. CDR1 SEHNR and CDR2 FQNEAQ come from the germline V gene (reference sequence).